Described below is a single TCR beta chain sequence and its context. As yet, its antigen is unknown. One end of the junction varies from germline; a read error may be responsible. The sample is drawn from a study of blood T cells in healthy people across ages. Study-wide results and caveats: Strongly correlated with naive T cell percentage was TCR beta diversity. Comparison with aged donors showed that long-lived donors had more naive CD4+ cells and higher diversity.

Then a second PCR, running roughly 7 to 11 cycles, was carried out with a sample-barcoded 5' primer and a J-beta primer mix. TCRdb itself ran the 5' RACE reads through MiXCR, one entry per CDR3 protein. The profile shows 2 million or so distinct CDR3 sequences, 49% of them singletons. The length of the CDR3 is 19 residues. Germline CDR1 and CDR2: KGHDR and SFDVKD. This sequence was found in a woman aged 40 to 50 in good health. V and J are TRBV24-1 and TRBJ2-1, with TRBD2 matching over 10 bases. The source material was blood. The CDR3 region is CATGDIGSSGGLTYNEQFF. The DNA of the CDR3 is TGTGCCACCGGTGACATCGGGTCTAGCGGGGGCCTTACCTACAATGAGCAGTTCTTC.